Detailed here is one T cell receptor (beta chain). The data originate from a study of cytomegalovirus exposure and HLA in healthy donors. It was with 60 Vbeta and 13 Jbeta primers that the PCR ran. Produced via immunoSEQ multiplex PCR; TCRdb's table is partial and in-frame only. The sample has under 200,000 clones, about three quarters seen once; the top ten hold around 3.1%. The sequence derives from a female donor in good health and CMV-seronegative. The sequencing input was PBMCs.

CDR3 in amino acids: CASSPLFRGYEQYF. CDR3 in DNA: TGTGCCAGCAGCCCTCTATTCAGGGGGTACGAGCAGTACTTC. The rearrangement uses TRBV14 and TRBJ2-7, with TRBD1 identical over 7 bases. Per germline, CDR1 SGHDN and CDR2 FVKESK. The CDR3 extends over 14 amino acids. J was trimmed by 4 bases and V by 4 bases; bases with no gene match: 7.